A single sample gave rise to the 7 T cell receptor beta chains below, sequenced in a study of T cells after yellow fever vaccination. TCRdb reprocessed the 5' RACE reads via MiXCR and lists one record per CDR3 protein. The repertoire has about 260,000 distinct CDR3 sequences, about an eighth of them found once; the top ten carry about 0.54%. The sequences come from CD4+ T cells sorted from PBMCs, collected 45 days after the yellow fever booster vaccination. These receptors all stem from a man aged 25 to 40 who received the YFV17D yellow fever vaccine.

V is TRBV6-2 or TRBV6-3 and J is TRBJ2-4; 8 positions agree with TRBD2. Germline V lookup: CDR1 MNHEY, CDR2 SVGEGT. The CDR3 length is 12 residues. V was clipped by 6 bases and J by 11 bases; unmatched bases: 6. The CDR3, as DNA: TGTGCCAGCAGCCCTAGGGGACTAGTTCAGTACTTC. Translated, it gives CASSPRGLVQYF.

This chain joins TRBV4-3 and TRBJ2-5; 7 bases fit TRBD1. The CDR3 covers 16 residues. The junction had 7 bases not matched to a gene; V was cut back by 2 bases and J by 1 base. The germline gives CDR1 LGHNA, CDR2 YSLEER. The CDR3 nucleotides are TGCGCCAGCAGCCAATCCAGGGACAGATCCCAAGAGACCCAGTACTTC. Translated: CASSQSRDRSQETQYF.

V usage is TRBV7-8 and J usage is TRBJ2-1, with TRBD1 matching 7 bases. This CDR3 spans 13 amino acids. Germline-derived CDR1 and CDR2 are SGHVS and FQNEAQ. V was pared by 4 bases and J by 8 bases, with 5 bases of the junction left unmatched. The CDR3 nucleotides are TGTGCCAGCAGCTCCAGACAGGGCGATGAGCAGTTCTTC. Translating it yields CASSSRQGDEQFF.

This clonotype occurred a few times. J is TRBJ2-3 and V is TRBV7-2; D might be TRBD1 (6 bases). V lost 7 bases to trimming and J lost 6 bases, with 11 bases between them. The CDR3 has 12 residues. Germline V lookup: CDR1 SGHTA, CDR2 FQGNSA. This chain's CDR3 is CASTGQGDTQYF. CDR3 coding DNA: TGTGCCAGCACCGGGCAGGGGGATACGCAGTATTTT.

In this sample, this clonotype turned up a few times. The chain recombines TRBV11-2 with TRBJ2-5, with TRBD1 as a possible D gene (5 bases). The germline V and J ends were trimmed by 5 bases and 4 bases, with 14 bases remaining between them. Germline V gene data show CDR1 as SGHAT and CDR2 as FQNNGV. The CDR3 covers 14 residues. DNA for the CDR3: TGTGCCAGCAGCCCTACTCAGGGTGTAGAGACCCAGTACTTC. Translated, it gives CASSPTQGVETQYF.

This clonotype was found a few times. The J gene is TRBJ2-5, the V gene TRBV2, with TRBD2 identical over 12 bases. CDR1 and CDR2 from the germline V gene are SNHLY and FYNNEI. Trimming cost V 6 bases and J 2 bases; bases outside gene matches: 4. This CDR3 has 15 residues. The CDR3: CASRRTSGEQETQYF. The CDR3 nucleotides read TGTGCCAGCAGAAGGACTAGCGGGGAGCAAGAGACCCAGTACTTC.

This clonotype was seen a handful of times. The chain couples TRBV6-2 or TRBV6-3 to TRBJ2-7; 7 nucleotides match TRBD2. The CDR3 length is 14 residues. The trim removed 7 bases at V and 3 bases at J, leaving 9 bases unmatched. Per the germline V gene, CDR1 is MNHEY and CDR2 is SVGEGT. In nucleotides, the CDR3 is TGTGCCAGCACTCCGGGGCCGGGGGGCTACGAGCAGTACTTC. Its translation: CASTPGPGGYEQYF.